This T cell receptor beta chain came from a study of blood T cell repertoires in COVID-19. Study at large: The analysed material was cDNA or gDNA that came from T cells, B-cell-depleted T cells, or PBMCs.

The data were produced by immunoSEQ multiplex PCR, yet TCRdb's version contains in-frame clones alone and is incomplete. The repertoire holds roughly 71,000 clones, with around 86% as singletons. The CDR3 extends over 14 amino acids. Germline assignment: CDR1 SGHAT and CDR2 FQNNGV. With 3 bases removed from V and 0 bases from J, the gap between germline ends came to 8 bases. What was sequenced was peripheral blood. The chain recombines TRBV11-2 with TRBJ1-2; D call uncertain. The clonotype originates from a man aged 25 to 45 with acute or convalescent COVID-19. The CDR3 nucleotides are TGTGCCAGCAGCTTTTTGGGAGCTAACTATGGCTACACCTTC. Protein sequence: CASSFLGANYGYTF.